This TCR beta chain was observed in a study of T cells in Graves' hyperthyroidism and ophthalmopathy. Amplified TCR beta CDR3 regions derived from RNA transcripts. In the first-round RT-PCR of the TCR CDR3, the HTBI primer set was used. Using its own MiXCR run on the multiplex PCR reads, TCRdb lists one record per CDR3 protein. The sample contains about 600,000 distinct CDR3 sequences, about 14% of which appear only once. The CDR3 has 16 residues. The V and J ends lost 4 bases and 3 bases respectively, with 19 bases between them. CDR1 and CDR2 (germline): SEHNR, FQNEAQ (reference sequence). The chain combines TRBV7-9 with TRBJ2-7; D not certain. The sequenced material came from blood. The clonotype was recovered from a woman between 45 and 60 years old with Graves' ophthalmopathy. CDR3 amino acids: CASSSRSDLDLYEQYF. The CDR3 DNA sequence: TGTGCCAGCAGCTCCAGGTCGGATCTTGACCTCTACGAGCAGTACTTC.